These 8 T cell receptor beta chains originate from one sample sequenced in a study of blood T cells in healthy people across ages. Primers used in a second PCR of roughly 6 to 12 cycles were a sample-barcoded 5' primer and a J-beta primer mix. Each CDR3 protein is one row after TCRdb ran MiXCR on the 5' RACE reads. The sample yields 500,000 to 700,000 distinct CDR3 sequences, 25% to 30% seen once. The sample consisted of blood. All receptors derive from an elderly woman in good health.

In its sample, this clonotype was seen many times. V usage is TRBV10-3 and J usage is TRBJ2-3; a weak D match, TRBD2 (6 bases). The V gene's germline CDR1 is ENHRY and CDR2 SYGVKD. The CDR3 spans 14 residues. V dropped 5 bases and J dropped 2 bases, with 11 bases sitting between them. Here the CDR3 reads CAISFRGNTDTQYF. In DNA, the CDR3 is TGTGCCATCAGTTTCCGGGGGAACACAGATACGCAGTATTTT.

This clonotype has a count of ten or more. V gene TRBV25-1 combines with J gene TRBJ2-1; D ambiguous. Germline assignment: CDR1 MGHDK and CDR2 SYGVNS. The CDR3 runs 13 residues. Deletions cut 3 bases from V and 2 bases from J, with 5 bases between. This chain's CDR3 is CASSESAYNEQFF. CDR3 coding DNA: TGTGCCAGCAGTGAGTCGGCCTACAATGAGCAGTTCTTC.

This clonotype was seen at least ten times. The chain uses TRBV7-2 and TRBJ2-6; no definite D call. The CDR3 runs 16 residues. The ends were cut back, 1 base at V and 1 base at J, with 8 bases in the middle. CDR1 is SGHTA, CDR2 FQGNSA, per germline. This CDR3 is CASSLESASGANVLTF. The CDR3 DNA follows: TGTGCCAGCAGCTTAGAATCAGCATCTGGGGCCAACGTCCTGACTTTC. The full variable domain, in which reference TRBV7-2 and TRBJ2-6 provide the parts outside the CDR3, is GAGVSQSPSNKVTEKGKDVELRCDPISGHTALYWYRQSLGQGLEFLIYFQGNSAPDKSGLPSDRFSAERTGGSVSTLTIQRTQQEDSAVYLCASSLESASGANVLTFGAGSRLTVL.

A remark on this clonotype: This may be a read error: a much more frequent sequence differs by one nucleotide. The chain employs TRBV20-1 and TRBJ2-5; 12 bases align to TRBD2. Trimming took 6 bases from V and 5 from J; bases not matched to a gene: 10. Germline-derived CDR1 and CDR2 are DFQATT and SNEGSKA (reference sequence). There are 15 residues in the CDR3. The CDR3 here is CSAPLAGGLWETQYF. The DNA of the CDR3 is TGCAGTGCGCCGCTAGCGGGGGGGCTATGGGAGACCCAGTACTTC.

This clonotype was counted ten times or more. This chain connects TRBV7-2 to TRBJ2-7; tentatively, D is TRBD1 (6 bases). The length of the CDR3 is 16 residues. V dropped 2 bases and J dropped 1 base, with 15 bases sitting between them. The germline V gene has CDR1 SGHTA and CDR2 FQGNSA. The DNA for the CDR3 is TGTGCCAGCAGCTTACTCGTGGGACAAGCTTCCTACGAGCAGTACTTC. Translating gives CASSLLVGQASYEQYF. Using reference TRBV7-2 and TRBJ2-7 for the parts outside the CDR3, the full variable domain is GAGVSQSPSNKVTEKGKDVELRCDPISGHTALYWYRQSLGQGLEFLIYFQGNSAPDKSGLPSDRFSAERTGGSVSTLTIQRTQQEDSAVYLCASSLLVGQASYEQYFGPGTRLTVT.

This clonotype occurred many times. The V call is TRBV12-3 or TRBV12-4, the J call TRBJ2-6, with 7 bases identical to TRBD1. The length of the CDR3 is 15 residues. Losses at the gene ends were 7 bases for V and 0 bases for J; bases not matched to a gene: 3. The CDR3 nucleotides read TGTGCCAGCACCCCAGGGGGCTCTGGGGCCAACGTCCTGACTTTC. It yields the protein CASTPGGSGANVLTF.

With respect to this clonotype: The junction shows a germline mismatch at one end, possibly a read error. The chain joins TRBV5-1 to TRBJ1-4, with D possibly being TRBD1 (5 bases). Per the germline V gene, CDR1 is SGHRS and CDR2 is YFSETQ. CDR3 length: 13 amino acids. The DNA of the CDR3 is TGCGTCAGCAGCTGGGACCTGAGGGAAAAACTGTTTTTT. It is translated as CVSSWDLREKLFF.

Remarks on this clonotype: A much larger clone is a single base away; this may be a read error. The chain carries TRBV2 and TRBJ2-1; 8 bases are shared with TRBD1. CDR3 length: 15 residues. Germline loops: CDR1 SNHLY, CDR2 FYNNEI. The CDR3 coding sequence is TGTGCCAGCAGTTCCGGGACAGGCAGATACAATGGGCAGTTCTTC. Encoded protein: CASSSGTGRYNGQFF.